The source of this TCR beta chain is a study of shared clonotypes between healthy human individuals. This clone showed up just once. Between the trimmed V and J ends, which lost 5 bases and 5 bases, there was a span of 19 bases. Per the germline V gene, CDR1 is MDHEN and CDR2 is SYDVKM. The CDR3 covers 16 residues. Terminally differentiated effector memory CD45RA+ cells were excluded from the naive CD8 cells, which were CD45RO-negative and positively selected for CCR7. Sequencing used immunoSEQ multiplex PCR; TCRdb keeps in-frame clones, though not all of them. The top ten clones hold about 1.7% of a sample with a few million clones, 93% of them seen once.

The chain employs TRBV28 and TRBJ2-1; perhaps TRBD2 as D (5 bases). Sequencing used naive CD8+ T cells from PBMCs. The origin of this receptor is a man in his late teens or twenties in good health. Some clones in this sample may be carry-over from other donors' samples. CDR3 protein: CASSERGLGVDNEQFF. CDR3 in DNA: TGTGCCAGCAGTGAGAGAGGGCTAGGTGTTGACAATGAGCAGTTCTTC.